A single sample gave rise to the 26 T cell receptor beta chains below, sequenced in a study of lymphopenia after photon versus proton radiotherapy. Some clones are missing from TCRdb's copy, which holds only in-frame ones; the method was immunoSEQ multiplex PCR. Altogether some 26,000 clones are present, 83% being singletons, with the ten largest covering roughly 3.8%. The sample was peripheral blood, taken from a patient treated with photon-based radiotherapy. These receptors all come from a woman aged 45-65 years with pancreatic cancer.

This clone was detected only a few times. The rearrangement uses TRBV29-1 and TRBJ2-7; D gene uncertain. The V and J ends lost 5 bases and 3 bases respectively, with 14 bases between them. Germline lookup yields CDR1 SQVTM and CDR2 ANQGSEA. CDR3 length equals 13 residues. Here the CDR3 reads CSVSPAVGYEQYF. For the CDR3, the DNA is TGCAGCGTTAGCCCGGCGGTAGGCTACGAGCAGTACTTC.

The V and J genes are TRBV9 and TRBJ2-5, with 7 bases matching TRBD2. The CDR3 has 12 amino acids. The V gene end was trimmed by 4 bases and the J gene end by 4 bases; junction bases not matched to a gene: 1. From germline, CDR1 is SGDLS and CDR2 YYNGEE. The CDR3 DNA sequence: TGTGCCAGCAGCCCGGGGGGAGAGACCCAGTACTTC. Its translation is CASSPGGETQYF.

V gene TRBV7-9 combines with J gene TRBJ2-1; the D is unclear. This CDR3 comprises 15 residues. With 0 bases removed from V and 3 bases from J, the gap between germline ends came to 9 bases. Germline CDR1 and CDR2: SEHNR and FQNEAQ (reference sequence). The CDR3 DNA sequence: TGTGCCAGCAGCTTAGCGCTAGGTATCTACAATGAGCAGTTCTTC. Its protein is CASSLALGIYNEQFF.

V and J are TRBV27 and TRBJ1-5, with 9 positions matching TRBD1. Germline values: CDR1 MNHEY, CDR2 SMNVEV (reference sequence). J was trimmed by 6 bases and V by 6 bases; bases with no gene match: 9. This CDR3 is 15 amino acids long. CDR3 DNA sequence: TGTGCCAGCAGCCGACACAGGGGGCAGGGTCAGCCCCAGCATTTT. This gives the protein CASSRHRGQGQPQHF.

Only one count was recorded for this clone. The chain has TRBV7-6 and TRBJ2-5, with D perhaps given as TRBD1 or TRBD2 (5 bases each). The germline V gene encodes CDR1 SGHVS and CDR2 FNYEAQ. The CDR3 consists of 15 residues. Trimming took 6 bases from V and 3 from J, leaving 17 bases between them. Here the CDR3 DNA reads TGTGCCAGCAGTCACCCAGGCAGGGAGAAAGAGACCCAGTACTTC. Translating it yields CASSHPGREKETQYF.

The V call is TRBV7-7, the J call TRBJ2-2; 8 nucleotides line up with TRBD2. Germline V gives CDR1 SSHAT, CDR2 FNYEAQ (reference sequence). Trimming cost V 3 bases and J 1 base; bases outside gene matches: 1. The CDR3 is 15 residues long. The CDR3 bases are TGTGCCAGCAGCTTGGGACTAGGGAACACCGGGGAGCTGTTTTTT. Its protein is CASSLGLGNTGELFF.

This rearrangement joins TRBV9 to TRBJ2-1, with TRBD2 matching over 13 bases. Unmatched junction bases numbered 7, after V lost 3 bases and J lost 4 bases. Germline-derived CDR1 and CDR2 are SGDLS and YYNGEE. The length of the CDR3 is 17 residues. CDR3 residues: CASSDGLAGEGYNEQFF. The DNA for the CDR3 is TGTGCCAGCAGCGACGGACTAGCGGGAGAAGGTTACAATGAGCAGTTCTTC.

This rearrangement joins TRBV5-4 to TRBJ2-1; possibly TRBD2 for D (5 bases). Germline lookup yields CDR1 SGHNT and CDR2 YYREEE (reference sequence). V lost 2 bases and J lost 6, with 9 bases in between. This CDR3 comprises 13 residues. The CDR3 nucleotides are TGTGCCAGCAGCTTCGGACTCTCCAATGAGCAGTTCTTC. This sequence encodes CASSFGLSNEQFF.

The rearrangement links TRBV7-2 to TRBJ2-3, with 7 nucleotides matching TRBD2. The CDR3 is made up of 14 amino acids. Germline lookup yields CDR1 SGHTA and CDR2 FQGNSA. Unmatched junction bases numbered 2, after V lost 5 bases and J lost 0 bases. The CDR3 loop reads CASSISGSTDTQYF. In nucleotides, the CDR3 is TGTGCCAGCAGCATTAGCGGGAGCACAGATACGCAGTATTTT.

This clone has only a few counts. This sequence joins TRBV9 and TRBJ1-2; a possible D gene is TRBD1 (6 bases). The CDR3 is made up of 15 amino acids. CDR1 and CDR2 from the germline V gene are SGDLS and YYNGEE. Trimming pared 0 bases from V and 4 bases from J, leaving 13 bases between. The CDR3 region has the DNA TGTGCCAGCAGCGTAGGCGGGGGCGGAGGCTATGGCTACACCTTC. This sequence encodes CASSVGGGGGYGYTF.

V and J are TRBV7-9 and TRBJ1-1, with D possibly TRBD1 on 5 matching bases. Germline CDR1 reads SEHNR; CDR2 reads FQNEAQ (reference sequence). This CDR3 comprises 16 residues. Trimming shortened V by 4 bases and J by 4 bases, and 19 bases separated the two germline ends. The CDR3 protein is CASSSTRAGRSTEAFF. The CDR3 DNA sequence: TGTGCCAGCAGCTCCACCCGGGCAGGGAGAAGCACTGAAGCTTTCTTT.

The CDR3 region has the DNA TGTGCCAGCAGCTTAGCGGTCGGTGGGGAGACCCAGTACTTC. This sequence encodes CASSLAVGGETQYF. The genes are TRBV7-9 and TRBJ2-5, with D uncertain. Trimming took 0 bases from V and 5 from J, leaving 10 bases between them. Germline CDR1 SEHNR, CDR2 FQNEAQ (reference sequence). The CDR3 consists of 14 residues.

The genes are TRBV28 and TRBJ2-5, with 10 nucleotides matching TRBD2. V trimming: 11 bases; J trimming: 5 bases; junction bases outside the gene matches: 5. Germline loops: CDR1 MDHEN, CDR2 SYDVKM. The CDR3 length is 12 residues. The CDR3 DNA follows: TGTGCCTCGGATAGCGGGAGGGAGACCCAGTACTTC. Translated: CASDSGRETQYF.

CDR3 sequence: CASSRTGKLNQPQHF. The CDR3 DNA reads TGTGCCAGCAGCCGGACAGGCAAGCTCAATCAGCCCCAGCATTTT. The V call is TRBV6-5, the J call TRBJ1-5; 7 bases fit TRBD1. There are 15 residues in the CDR3. V shed 6 bases and J 3 bases; nucleotides not matched to a gene: 8. Germline CDR1 MNHEY, CDR2 SVGAGI.

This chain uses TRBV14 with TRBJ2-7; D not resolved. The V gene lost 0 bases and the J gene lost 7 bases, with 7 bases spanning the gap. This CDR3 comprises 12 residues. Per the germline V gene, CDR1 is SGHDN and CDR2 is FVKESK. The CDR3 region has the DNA TGTGCCAGCAGCCAAGATCGATGGGAGCAGTACTTC. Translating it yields CASSQDRWEQYF.

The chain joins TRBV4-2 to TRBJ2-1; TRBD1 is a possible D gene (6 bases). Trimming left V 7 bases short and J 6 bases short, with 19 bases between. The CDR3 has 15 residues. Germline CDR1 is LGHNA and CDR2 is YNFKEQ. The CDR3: CASTAGGQLSNEQFF. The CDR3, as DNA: TGTGCCAGCACCGCCGGTGGACAGCTTTCCAATGAGCAGTTCTTC.

The CDR3 region is CASSFPGVREQFF. The CDR3 DNA follows: TGTGCCAGCAGTTTTCCGGGAGTAAGAGAGCAGTTCTTC. The V call is TRBV28, the J call TRBJ2-1; D is possibly TRBD2 (6 bases). Trimming stripped 3 bases from V and 10 bases from J, with 13 bases between. Germline CDR1 reads MDHEN; CDR2 reads SYDVKM. The CDR3 spans 13 residues.

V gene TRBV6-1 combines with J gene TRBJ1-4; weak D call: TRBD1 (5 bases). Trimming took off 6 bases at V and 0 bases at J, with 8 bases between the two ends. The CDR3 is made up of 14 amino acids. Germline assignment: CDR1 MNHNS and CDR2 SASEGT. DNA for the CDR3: TGTGCCAGCAGGGGGGGGGCAACTAATGAAAAACTGTTTTTT. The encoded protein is CASRGGATNEKLFF.

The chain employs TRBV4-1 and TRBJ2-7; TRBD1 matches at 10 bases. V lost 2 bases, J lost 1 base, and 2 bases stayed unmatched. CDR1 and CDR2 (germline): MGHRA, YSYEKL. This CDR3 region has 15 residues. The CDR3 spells CASSQPGQGSYEQYF. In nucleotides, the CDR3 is TGCGCCAGCAGCCAACCGGGACAGGGGTCCTACGAGCAGTACTTC.

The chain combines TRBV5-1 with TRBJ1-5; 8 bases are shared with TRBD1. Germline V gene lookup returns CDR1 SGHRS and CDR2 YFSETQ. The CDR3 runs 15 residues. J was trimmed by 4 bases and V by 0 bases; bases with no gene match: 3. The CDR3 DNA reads TGCGCCAGCAGCTTGGGGCAGGGGGCGAATCAGCCCCAGCATTTT. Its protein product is CASSLGQGANQPQHF.

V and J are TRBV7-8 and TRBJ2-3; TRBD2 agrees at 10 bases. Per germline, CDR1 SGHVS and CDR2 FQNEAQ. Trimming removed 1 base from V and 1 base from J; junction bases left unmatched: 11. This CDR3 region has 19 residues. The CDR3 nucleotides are TGTGCCAGCAGCTTAGTGGGAGCGGGAGGGCCGGTGGGCACAGATACGCAGTATTTT. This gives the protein CASSLVGAGGPVGTDTQYF. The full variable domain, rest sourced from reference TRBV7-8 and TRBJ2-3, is GAGVSQSPRYKVAKRGQDVALRCDPISGHVSLFWYQQALGQGPEFLTYFQNEAQLDKSGLPSDRFFAERPEGSVSTLKIQRTQQEDSAVYLCASSLVGAGGPVGTDTQYFGPGTRLTVL.

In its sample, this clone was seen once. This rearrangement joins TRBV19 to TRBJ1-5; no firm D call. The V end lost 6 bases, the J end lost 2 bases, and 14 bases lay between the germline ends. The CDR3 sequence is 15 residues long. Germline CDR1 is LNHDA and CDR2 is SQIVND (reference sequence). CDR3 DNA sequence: TGTGCCAGTAGCGCTGTCGGGGTGGGCAATCAGCCCCAGCATTTT. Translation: CASSAVGVGNQPQHF.

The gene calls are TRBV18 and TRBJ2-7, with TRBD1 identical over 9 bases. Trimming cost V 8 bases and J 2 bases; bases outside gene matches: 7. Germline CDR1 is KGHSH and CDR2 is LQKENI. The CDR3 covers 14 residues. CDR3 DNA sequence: TGTGCCAGCGCGACAGGGGGTATTCCCTACGAGCAGTACTTC. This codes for CASATGGIPYEQYF.

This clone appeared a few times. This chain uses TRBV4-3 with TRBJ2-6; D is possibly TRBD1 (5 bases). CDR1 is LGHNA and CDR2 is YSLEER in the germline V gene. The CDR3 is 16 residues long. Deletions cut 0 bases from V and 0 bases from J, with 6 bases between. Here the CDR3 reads CASSQETASGANVLTF. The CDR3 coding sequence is TGCGCCAGCAGCCAAGAGACAGCCTCTGGGGCCAACGTCCTGACTTTC.

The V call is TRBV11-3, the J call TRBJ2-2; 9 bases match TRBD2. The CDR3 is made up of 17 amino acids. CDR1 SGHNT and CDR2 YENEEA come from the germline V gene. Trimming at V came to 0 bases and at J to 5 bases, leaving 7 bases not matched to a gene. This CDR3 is CASSLDGGRAETGELFF. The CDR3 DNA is TGTGCCAGCAGCTTAGACGGCGGGAGGGCCGAAACCGGGGAGCTGTTTTTT.

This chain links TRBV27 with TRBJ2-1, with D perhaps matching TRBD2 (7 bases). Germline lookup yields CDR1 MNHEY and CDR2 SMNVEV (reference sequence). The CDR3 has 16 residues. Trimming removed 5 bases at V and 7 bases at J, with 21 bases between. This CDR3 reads CASSPRVAGAKNEQFF. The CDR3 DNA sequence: TGTGCCAGCAGTCCCCGCGTCGCGGGGGCTAAAAATGAGCAGTTCTTC.